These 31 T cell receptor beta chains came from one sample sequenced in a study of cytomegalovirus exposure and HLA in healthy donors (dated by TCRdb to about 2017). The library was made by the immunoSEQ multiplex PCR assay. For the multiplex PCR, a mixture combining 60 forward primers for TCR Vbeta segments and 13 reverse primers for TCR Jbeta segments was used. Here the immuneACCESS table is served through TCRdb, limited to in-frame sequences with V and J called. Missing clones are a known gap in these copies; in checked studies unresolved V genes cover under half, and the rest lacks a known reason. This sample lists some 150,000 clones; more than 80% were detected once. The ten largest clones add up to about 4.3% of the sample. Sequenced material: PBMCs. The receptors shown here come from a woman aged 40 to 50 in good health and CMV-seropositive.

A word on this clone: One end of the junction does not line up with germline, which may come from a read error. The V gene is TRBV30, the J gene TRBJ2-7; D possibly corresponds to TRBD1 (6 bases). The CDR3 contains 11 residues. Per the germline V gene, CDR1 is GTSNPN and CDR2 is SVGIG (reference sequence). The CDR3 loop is CAWTLDAGVGF. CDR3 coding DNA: TGTGCCTGGACCCTTGATGCAGGGGTTGGCTTC.

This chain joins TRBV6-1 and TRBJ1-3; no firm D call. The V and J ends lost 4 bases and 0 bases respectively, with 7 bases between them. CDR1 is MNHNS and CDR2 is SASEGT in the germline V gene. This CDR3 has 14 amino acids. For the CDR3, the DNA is TGTGCCAGCAGTGGCACATCCTCTGGAAACACCATATATTTT. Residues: CASSGTSSGNTIYF.

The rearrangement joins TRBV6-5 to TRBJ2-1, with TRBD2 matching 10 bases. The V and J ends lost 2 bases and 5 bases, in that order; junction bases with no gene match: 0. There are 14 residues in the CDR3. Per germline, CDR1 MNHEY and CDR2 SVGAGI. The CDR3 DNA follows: TGTGCCAGCAGTTACACTAGCGGGGACAATGAGCAGTTCTTC. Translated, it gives CASSYTSGDNEQFF.

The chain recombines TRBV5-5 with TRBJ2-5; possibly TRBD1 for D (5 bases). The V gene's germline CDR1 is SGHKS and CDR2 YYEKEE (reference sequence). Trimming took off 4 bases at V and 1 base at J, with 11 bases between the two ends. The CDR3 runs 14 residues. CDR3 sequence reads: CASSTHDSQETQYF. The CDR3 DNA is TGTGCCAGCAGCACCCATGACAGCCAAGAGACCCAGTACTTC.

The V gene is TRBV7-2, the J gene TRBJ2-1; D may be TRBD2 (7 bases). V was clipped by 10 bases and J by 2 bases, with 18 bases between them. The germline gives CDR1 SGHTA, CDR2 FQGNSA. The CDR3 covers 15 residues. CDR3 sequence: CATRGGASAYNEQFF. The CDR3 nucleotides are TGTGCCACCCGAGGGGGGGCGAGCGCCTACAATGAGCAGTTCTTC.

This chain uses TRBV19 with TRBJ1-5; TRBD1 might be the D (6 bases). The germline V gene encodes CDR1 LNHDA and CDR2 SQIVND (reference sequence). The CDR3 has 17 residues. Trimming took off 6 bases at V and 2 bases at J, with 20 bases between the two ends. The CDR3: CASRLGRGLFGNQPQHF. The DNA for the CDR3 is TGTGCCAGTAGATTGGGCAGGGGCCTCTTCGGCAATCAGCCCCAGCATTTT.

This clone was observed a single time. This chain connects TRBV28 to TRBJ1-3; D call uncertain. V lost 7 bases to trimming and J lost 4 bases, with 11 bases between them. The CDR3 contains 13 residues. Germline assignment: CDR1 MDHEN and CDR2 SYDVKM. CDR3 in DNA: TGTGCCAGCACTCCCCCCTTAGGAAACACCATATATTTT. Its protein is CASTPPLGNTIYF. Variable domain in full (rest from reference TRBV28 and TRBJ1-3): DVKVTQSSRYLVKRTGEKVFLECVQDMDHENMFWYRQDPGLGLRLIYFSYDVKMKEKGDIPEGYSVSREKKERFSLILESASTNQTSMYLCASTPPLGNTIYFGEGSWLTVV.

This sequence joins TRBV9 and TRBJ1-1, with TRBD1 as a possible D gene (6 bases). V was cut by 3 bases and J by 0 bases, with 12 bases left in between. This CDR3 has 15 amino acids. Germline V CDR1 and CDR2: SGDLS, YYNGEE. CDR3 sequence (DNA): TGTGCCAGCAGCGCCCCGACAGGTTTGAACACTGAAGCTTTCTTT. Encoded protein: CASSAPTGLNTEAFF.

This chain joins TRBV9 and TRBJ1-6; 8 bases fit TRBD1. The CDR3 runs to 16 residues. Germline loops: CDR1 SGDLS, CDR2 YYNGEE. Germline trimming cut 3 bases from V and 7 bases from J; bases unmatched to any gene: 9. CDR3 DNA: TGTGCCAGCAGCGCCTCCCGGACAGGGTTAAATTCACCCCTCCACTTT. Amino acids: CASSASRTGLNSPLHF.

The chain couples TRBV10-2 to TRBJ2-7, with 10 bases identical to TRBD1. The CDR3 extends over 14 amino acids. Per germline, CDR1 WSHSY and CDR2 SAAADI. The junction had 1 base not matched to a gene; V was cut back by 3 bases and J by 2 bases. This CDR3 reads CASSDGTGAYEQYF. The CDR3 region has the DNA TGCGCCAGCAGTGATGGGACAGGGGCCTACGAGCAGTACTTC.

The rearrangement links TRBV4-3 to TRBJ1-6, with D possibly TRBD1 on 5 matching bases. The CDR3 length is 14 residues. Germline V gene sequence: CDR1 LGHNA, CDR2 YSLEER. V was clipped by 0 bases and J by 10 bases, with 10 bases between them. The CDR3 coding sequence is TGCGCCAGCAGCCAAGATGGGAGGGGCTCACCCCTCCACTTT. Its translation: CASSQDGRGSPLHF.

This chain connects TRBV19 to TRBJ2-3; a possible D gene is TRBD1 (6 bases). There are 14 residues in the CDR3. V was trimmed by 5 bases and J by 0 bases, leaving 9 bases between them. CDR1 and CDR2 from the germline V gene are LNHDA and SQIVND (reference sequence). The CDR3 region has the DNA TGTGCCAGTAGTCCGACAGGAAGCACAGATACGCAGTATTTT. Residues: CASSPTGSTDTQYF.

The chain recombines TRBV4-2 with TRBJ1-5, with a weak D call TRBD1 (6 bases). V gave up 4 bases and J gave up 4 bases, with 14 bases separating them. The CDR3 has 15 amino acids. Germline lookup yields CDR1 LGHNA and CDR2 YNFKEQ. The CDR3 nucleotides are TGTGCCAGCAGCCGGGAACAGGGAACGAATCAGCCCCAGCATTTT. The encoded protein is CASSREQGTNQPQHF.

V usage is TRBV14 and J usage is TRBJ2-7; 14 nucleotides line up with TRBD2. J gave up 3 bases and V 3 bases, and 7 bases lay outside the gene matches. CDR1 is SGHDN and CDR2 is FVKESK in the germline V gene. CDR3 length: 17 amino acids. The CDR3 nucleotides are TGTGCCAGCAGCCAGTTAGCCGGGACTAGCGGGAGCTACGAGCAGTACTTC. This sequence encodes CASSQLAGTSGSYEQYF.

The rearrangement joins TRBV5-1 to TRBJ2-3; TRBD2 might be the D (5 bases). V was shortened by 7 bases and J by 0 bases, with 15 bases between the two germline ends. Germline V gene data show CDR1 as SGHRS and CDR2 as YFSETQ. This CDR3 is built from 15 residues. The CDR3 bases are TGCGCCAGCTCGAATCCTAGCCTTAGCACAGATACGCAGTATTTT. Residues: CASSNPSLSTDTQYF.

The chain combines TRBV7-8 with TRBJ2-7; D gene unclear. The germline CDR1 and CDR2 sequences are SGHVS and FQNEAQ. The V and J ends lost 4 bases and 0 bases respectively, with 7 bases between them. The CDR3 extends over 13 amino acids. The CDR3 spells CASSSPSSYEQYF. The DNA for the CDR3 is TGTGCCAGCAGCTCCCCGAGCTCCTACGAGCAGTACTTC.

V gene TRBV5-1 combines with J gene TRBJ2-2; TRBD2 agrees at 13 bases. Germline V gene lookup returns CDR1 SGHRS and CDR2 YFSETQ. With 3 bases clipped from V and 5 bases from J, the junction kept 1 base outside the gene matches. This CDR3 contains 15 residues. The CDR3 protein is CASSWTSGSTGELFF. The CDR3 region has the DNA TGCGCCAGCAGCTGGACTAGCGGGAGTACCGGGGAGCTGTTTTTT.

The CDR3 region is CASSLGDRRPLTSGRAKYNEQFF. Here the CDR3 DNA reads TGTGCCAGCAGTTTAGGGGACCGACGCCCGTTGACTAGCGGGAGGGCTAAGTACAATGAGCAGTTCTTC. The rearrangement links TRBV28 to TRBJ2-1; 14 bases map to TRBD2. J gave up 4 bases and V 2 bases, and 22 bases lay outside the gene matches. Germline V gene sequence: CDR1 MDHEN, CDR2 SYDVKM. This CDR3 contains 23 residues.

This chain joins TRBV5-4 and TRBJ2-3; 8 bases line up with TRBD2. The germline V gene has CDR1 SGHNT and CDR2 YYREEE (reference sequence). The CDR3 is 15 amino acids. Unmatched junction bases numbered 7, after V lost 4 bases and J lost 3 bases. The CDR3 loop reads CASSRQRGLTDTQYF. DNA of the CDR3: TGTGCCAGCAGCCGGCAGCGGGGGTTAACAGATACGCAGTATTTT.

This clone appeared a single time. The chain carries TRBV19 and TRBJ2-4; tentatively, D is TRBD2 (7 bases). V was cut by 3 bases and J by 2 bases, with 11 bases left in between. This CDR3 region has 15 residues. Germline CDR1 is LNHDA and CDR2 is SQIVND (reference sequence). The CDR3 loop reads CASSIRGGPKNIQYF. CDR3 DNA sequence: TGTGCCAGTAGTATTAGGGGGGGACCCAAAAACATTCAGTACTTC.

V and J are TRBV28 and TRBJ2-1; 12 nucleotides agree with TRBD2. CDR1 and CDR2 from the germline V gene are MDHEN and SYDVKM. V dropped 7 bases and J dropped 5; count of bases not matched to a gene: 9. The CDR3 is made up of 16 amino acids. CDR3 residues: CASIHPGLAGNNEQFF. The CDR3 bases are TGTGCCAGCATCCACCCGGGACTAGCGGGTAACAATGAGCAGTTCTTC.

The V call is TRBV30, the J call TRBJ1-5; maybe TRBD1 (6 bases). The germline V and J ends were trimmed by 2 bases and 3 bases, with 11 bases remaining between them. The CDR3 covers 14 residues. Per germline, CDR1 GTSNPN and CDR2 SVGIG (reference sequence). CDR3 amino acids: CAWSTRTVNQPQHF. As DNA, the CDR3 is TGTGCCTGGAGTACCCGGACAGTCAATCAGCCCCAGCATTTT.

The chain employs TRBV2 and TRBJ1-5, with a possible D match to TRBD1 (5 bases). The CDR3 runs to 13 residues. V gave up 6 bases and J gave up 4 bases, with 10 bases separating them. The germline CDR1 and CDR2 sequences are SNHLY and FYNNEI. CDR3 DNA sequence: TGTGCCAGCAGCTCCGGGGGGAATCAGCCCCAGCATTTT. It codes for CASSSGGNQPQHF. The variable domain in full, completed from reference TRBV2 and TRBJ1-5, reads EPEVTQTPSHQVTQMGQEVILRCVPISNHLYFYWYRQILGQKVEFLVSFYNNEISEKSEIFDDQFSVERPDGSNFTLKIRSTKLEDSAMYFCASSSGGNQPQHFGDGTRLSIL.

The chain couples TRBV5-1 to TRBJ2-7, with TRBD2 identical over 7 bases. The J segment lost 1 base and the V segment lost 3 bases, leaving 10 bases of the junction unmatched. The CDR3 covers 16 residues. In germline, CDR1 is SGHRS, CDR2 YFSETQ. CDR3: CASSSGRTGGSYEQYF. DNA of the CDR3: TGCGCCAGCAGCTCCGGGAGGACGGGTGGATCCTACGAGCAGTACTTC.

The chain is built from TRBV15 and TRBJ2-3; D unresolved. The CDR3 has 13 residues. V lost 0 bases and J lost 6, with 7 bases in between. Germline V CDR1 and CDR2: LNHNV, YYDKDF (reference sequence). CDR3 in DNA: TGTGCCACCAGCAGAGATCGGCGGGATACGCAGTATTTT. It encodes CATSRDRRDTQYF.

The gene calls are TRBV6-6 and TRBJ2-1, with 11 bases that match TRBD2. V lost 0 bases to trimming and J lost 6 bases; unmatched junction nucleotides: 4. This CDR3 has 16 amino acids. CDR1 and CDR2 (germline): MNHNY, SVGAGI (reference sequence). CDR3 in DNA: TGTGCCAGCAGTTACTCGAGGACTAGCGGGCGCAATGAGCAGTTCTTC. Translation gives CASSYSRTSGRNEQFF.

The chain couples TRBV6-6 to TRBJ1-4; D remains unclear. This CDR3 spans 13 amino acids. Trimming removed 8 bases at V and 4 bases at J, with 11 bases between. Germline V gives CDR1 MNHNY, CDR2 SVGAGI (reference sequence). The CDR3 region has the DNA TGTGCCAGCCGAGCACGGGATAATGAAAAACTGTTTTTT. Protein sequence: CASRARDNEKLFF.

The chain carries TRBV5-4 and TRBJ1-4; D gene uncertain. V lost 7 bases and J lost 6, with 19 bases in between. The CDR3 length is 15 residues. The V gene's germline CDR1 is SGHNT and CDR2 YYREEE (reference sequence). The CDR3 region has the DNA TGTGCCAGCTCCCCCGGGGTGGCTTCGGATGAAAAACTGTTTTTT. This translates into CASSPGVASDEKLFF.

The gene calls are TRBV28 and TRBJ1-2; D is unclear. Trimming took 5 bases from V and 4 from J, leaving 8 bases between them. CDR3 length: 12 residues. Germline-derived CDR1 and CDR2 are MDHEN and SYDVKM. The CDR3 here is CASSTEIYGYTF. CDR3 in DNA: TGTGCCAGCAGTACAGAGATCTATGGCTACACCTTC.

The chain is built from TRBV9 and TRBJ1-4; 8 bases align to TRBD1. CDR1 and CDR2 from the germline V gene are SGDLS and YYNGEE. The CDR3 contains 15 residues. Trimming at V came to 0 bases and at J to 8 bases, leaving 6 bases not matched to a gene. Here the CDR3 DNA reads TGTGCCAGCAGCGTAGAGGGCAGGGGGCGAGAAAAACTGTTTTTT. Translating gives CASSVEGRGREKLFF.

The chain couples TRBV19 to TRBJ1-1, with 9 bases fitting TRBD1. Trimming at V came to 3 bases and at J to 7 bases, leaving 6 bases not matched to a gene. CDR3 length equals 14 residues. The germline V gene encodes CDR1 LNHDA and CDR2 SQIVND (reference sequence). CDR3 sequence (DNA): TGTGCCAGTAGTATCATACAGGGGGCTGGTGAAGCTTTCTTT. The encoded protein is CASSIIQGAGEAFF.